This T cell receptor beta chain is from a study of human T cells and chemical hapten exposure. General study findings and limits: Donors in the study had alopecia, meaning their immune response may differ from healthy people's.

Time point of the sample: patch test 3, about 24 weeks after DPC sensitization. Treatment defined: therapeutic diphenylcyclopropenone sensitization with weekly scalp DPC. Each CDR3 protein is one row after TCRdb ran MiXCR on the RACE reads. The sample includes roughly 90,000 distinct CDR3 sequences, roughly 11% of them seen just once. Germline V gene lookup returns CDR1 SEHNR and CDR2 FQNEAQ (reference sequence). With 5 bases removed from V and 0 bases from J, the gap between germline ends came to 10 bases. The CDR3 totals 15 residues. As concerns this clonotype: The target antigen is unknown.

This clonotype was obtained from a woman between 25 and 40 years old with alopecia areata. Some clones in this sample may be carry-over from other donors' samples. The rearrangement links TRBV7-9 to TRBJ1-4; no firm D call. The sequenced sample was whole blood, obtained in connection with sensitization to the hapten diphenylcyclopropenone (DPC). This chain's CDR3 is CASSRDGATNEKLFF. The CDR3 DNA sequence: TGTGCCAGCAGCCGAGACGGTGCAACTAATGAAAAACTGTTTTTT.